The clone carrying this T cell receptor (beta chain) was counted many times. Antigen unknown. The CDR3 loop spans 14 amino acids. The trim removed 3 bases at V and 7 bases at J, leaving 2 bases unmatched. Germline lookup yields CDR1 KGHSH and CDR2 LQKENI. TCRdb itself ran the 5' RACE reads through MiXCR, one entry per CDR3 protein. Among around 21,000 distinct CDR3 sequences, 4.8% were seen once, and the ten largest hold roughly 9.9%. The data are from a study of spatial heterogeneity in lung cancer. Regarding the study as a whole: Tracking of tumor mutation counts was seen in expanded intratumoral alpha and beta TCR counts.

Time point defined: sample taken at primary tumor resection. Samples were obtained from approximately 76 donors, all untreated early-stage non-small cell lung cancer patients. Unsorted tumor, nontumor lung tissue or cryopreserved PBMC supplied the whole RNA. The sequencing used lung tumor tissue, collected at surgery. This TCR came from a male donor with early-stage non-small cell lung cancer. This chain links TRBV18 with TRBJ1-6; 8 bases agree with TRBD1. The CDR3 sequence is CASSPGTGNSPLHF. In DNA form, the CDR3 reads TGTGCCAGCTCACCGGGGACAGGCAATTCACCCCTCCACTTT.